This paragraph covers one T cell receptor beta chain sequence. This entry belongs to a study of T-cell memory formation after mild COVID-19. Using its own MiXCR run on the 5' RACE reads, TCRdb lists one record per CDR3 protein. The sample consists of about 440,000 distinct CDR3 sequences, around 19% of them appearing once. CDR1 is SGHAT and CDR2 is FQNNGV in the germline V gene. The CDR3 is 15 residues long. Trimming pared 1 base from V and 0 bases from J, leaving 7 bases between. Sequencing was done on a sample of PBMCs or a T cell subset sorted from them (not recorded which). This clonotype originated in an adult woman who had mild COVID-19 (a few samples of this study predate the infection). Cell type and time point are not known. The genes are TRBV11-2 and TRBJ2-1; TRBD2 is a possible D gene (6 bases). The CDR3 is CASSLGTISYNEQFF. The CDR3 DNA is TGTGCCAGCAGCTTAGGGACTATCTCCTACAATGAGCAGTTCTTC.